The clone carrying this TCR beta chain was counted only a few times. What it binds is not known. This specimen belongs to a study of TIL therapy for anti-PD-1-resistant metastatic lung cancer. Turning to the study itself: Several tumors were EGFR-mutant and two were ALK-rearranged. Broader study findings: Many TIL product clones were absent from baseline tumor, suggesting clonal contraction.

The CDR3 consists of 15 residues. Germline loops: CDR1 SGHVS, CDR2 FNYEAQ. The V and J ends lost 0 bases and 4 bases respectively, with 10 bases between them. Sequencing used immunoSEQ v3. Data came from immunoSEQ multiplex PCR; TCRdb stores just in-frame clones and leaves some out. The table shows fewer than 15,000 clones, with about 70% occurring only once. Time point in this sample: pre-treatment sample, taken before nivolumab and TIL therapy. Tumor tissue came from excised metastases, mostly pleural nodules or supraclavicular lymph nodes. Enrollment ran from late 2017 to early 2020. Sequenced material: tumor tissue, taken at baseline. The source of this sequence is a woman aged 30-79 years with non-small cell lung cancer. The chain joins TRBV7-6 to TRBJ2-1; D may match TRBD1 or TRBD2 (5 bases each). CDR3 nucleotide sequence: TGTGCCAGCAGCTTAGCGGGGACGGATTACAATGAGCAGTTCTTC. Protein: CASSLAGTDYNEQFF.